These 32 T cell receptor beta chains share one sample of origin, sequenced in a study of T cell responses to AZD1222 COVID-19 vaccine. Generated by immunoSEQ multiplex PCR, the TCRdb table keeps only in-frame clones and is missing some. The table includes more than 95,000 clones, almost 95% detected once. The sequences come from peripheral blood, collected 28 days after the second AZD1222 dose. All receptors come from an adult who received the AZD1222 COVID-19 vaccine.

The chain joins TRBV6-1 to TRBJ2-5, with D maybe TRBD2 (5 bases). The CDR3 extends over 14 amino acids. Trimming shortened V by 1 base and J by 2 bases, and 8 bases separated the two germline ends. Germline V gives CDR1 MNHNS, CDR2 SASEGT. CDR3 sequence: CASSEGPGQETQYF. For the CDR3, the DNA is TGTGCCAGCAGTGAAGGGCCGGGACAAGAGACCCAGTACTTC.

V usage is TRBV7-2 and J usage is TRBJ2-1; TRBD2 matches 12 bases. The CDR3 totals 17 residues. Unmatched junction bases numbered 14, after V lost 5 bases and J lost 9 bases. CDR1 is SGHTA, CDR2 FQGNSA, per germline. The CDR3 loop is CASSPLGLAGRLGEQFF. CDR3 in DNA: TGTGCCAGCAGCCCCCTAGGACTAGCGGGACGGTTAGGTGAGCAGTTCTTC. Full variable domain (outside the CDR3, taken from reference TRBV7-2 and TRBJ2-1): GAGVSQSPSNKVTEKGKDVELRCDPISGHTALYWYRQSLGQGLEFLIYFQGNSAPDKSGLPSDRFSAERTGGSVSTLTIQRTQQEDSAVYLCASSPLGLAGRLGEQFFGPGTRLTVL.

J is TRBJ1-2 and V is TRBV10-3; D not resolved. The V end was cut by 3 bases, the J end by 4 bases, with 9 bases between. The CDR3 runs to 13 residues. The germline gives CDR1 ENHRY, CDR2 SYGVKD. CDR3 residues: CAISDPVLYGYTF. CDR3 in DNA: TGTGCCATCAGTGACCCCGTCCTCTATGGCTACACCTTC.

The chain recombines TRBV6-5 with TRBJ2-7, with D possibly matching TRBD2 (5 bases). CDR1 MNHEY and CDR2 SVGAGI come from the germline V gene. The CDR3 runs to 13 residues. Trimming stripped 7 bases from V and 1 base from J, with 11 bases between. The CDR3 reads CASKRDPSYEQYF. The CDR3 bases are TGTGCCAGCAAACGGGATCCATCCTACGAGCAGTACTTC.

The chain links TRBV4-1 to TRBJ2-7, with D perhaps matching TRBD1 (6 bases). Looked up from germline, CDR1 is MGHRA and CDR2 is YSYEKL. The ends were cut back, 0 bases at V and 1 base at J, with 13 bases in the middle. CDR3 size: 16 residues. CDR3 nucleotide sequence: TGCGCCAGCAGCCAAGATTTCGACAGGAGATCCTACGAGCAGTACTTC. Translated, it gives CASSQDFDRRSYEQYF.

The V gene is TRBV4-2, the J gene TRBJ2-7; 10 bases fit TRBD2. J was trimmed by 5 bases and V by 0 bases; bases with no gene match: 7. The CDR3 consists of 16 residues. Germline values: CDR1 LGHNA, CDR2 YNFKEQ. In DNA form, the CDR3 reads TGTGCCAGCAGCCAAGACCCAGCGGGAGGGCCGGACGAGCAGTACTTC. It yields the protein CASSQDPAGGPDEQYF.

V is TRBV30 and J is TRBJ1-3; a weak D match, TRBD1 (6 bases). CDR3 length: 15 amino acids. The V end was cut by 4 bases, the J end by 0 bases, with 13 bases between. Per the germline V gene, CDR1 is GTSNPN and CDR2 is SVGIG (reference sequence). CDR3 DNA: TGTGCCTGGACCCCAGGGGCGTACTCTGGAAACACCATATATTTT. Protein product: CAWTPGAYSGNTIYF.

The rearrangement uses TRBV5-1 and TRBJ2-7; TRBD1 might be the D (6 bases). With 6 bases removed from V and 2 bases from J, the gap between germline ends came to 18 bases. The CDR3 length is 15 residues. Per germline, CDR1 SGHRS and CDR2 YFSETQ. CDR3 residues: CASTFGGELTYEQYF. The CDR3 region has the DNA TGCGCCAGCACTTTTGGGGGCGAGCTAACCTACGAGCAGTACTTC. The whole variable domain, filled in from reference TRBV5-1 and TRBJ2-7, reads KAGVTQTPRYLIKTRGQQVTLSCSPISGHRSVSWYQQTPGQGLQFLFEYFSETQRNKGNFPGRFSGRQFSNSRSEMNVSTLELGDSALYLCASTFGGELTYEQYFGPGTRLTVT.

The gene calls are TRBV28 and TRBJ2-7; unclear D gene. The CDR3 spans 12 residues. In germline, CDR1 is MDHEN, CDR2 SYDVKM. Trimming left V 6 bases short and J 5 bases short, with 11 bases between. This chain's CDR3 is CASRSGFHEQYF. The CDR3 nucleotides are TGTGCCAGCAGGTCTGGGTTCCACGAGCAGTACTTC.

The rearrangement uses TRBV28 and TRBJ1-2; D perhaps matches TRBD1 (6 bases). Trimming removed 8 bases at V and 8 bases at J, with 15 bases between. There are 12 residues in the CDR3. Germline values: CDR1 MDHEN, CDR2 SYDVKM. The CDR3 coding sequence is TGTGCCAGCTCCAGGGGCGGGTGGGGCTACACCTTC. It translates to CASSRGGWGYTF.

This clone was observed a single time. The gene calls are TRBV19 and TRBJ1-3; D unresolved. Germline lookup yields CDR1 LNHDA and CDR2 SQIVND (reference sequence). V was shortened by 4 bases and J by 2 bases, with 9 bases between the two germline ends. The CDR3 extends over 14 amino acids. In nucleotides, the CDR3 is TGTGCCAGTAGTAGGGGTGAGGCTGGAAACACCATATATTTT. This codes for CASSRGEAGNTIYF.

The chain joins TRBV6-1 to TRBJ1-4; no reliable D call. Germline CDR1 reads MNHNS; CDR2 reads SASEGT. Between the trimmed V and J ends, which lost 0 bases and 11 bases, there was a span of 19 bases. The CDR3 is made up of 16 amino acids. The CDR3 here is CASSEARGLGKEKLFF. The CDR3 nucleotides read TGTGCCAGCAGTGAAGCCCGGGGTTTGGGAAAGGAGAAACTGTTTTTT.

The rearrangement uses TRBV3-1 (or the pseudogene TRBV3-2) and TRBJ2-7, with D tentatively TRBD2 (7 bases). The CDR3 length is 15 residues. Germline assignment: CDR1 LGHDT and CDR2 YNNKEL (reference sequence). V was shortened by 1 base and J by 4 bases, with 14 bases between the two germline ends. The DNA for the CDR3 is TGTGCCAGCAGCCAAGGCGGGGGCGTATGGTACGAGCAGTACTTC. The encoded protein is CASSQGGGVWYEQYF.

This clone was seen only a few times. This sequence joins TRBV28 and TRBJ2-2; 12 nucleotides match TRBD2. The CDR3 is 17 amino acids. V lost 3 bases to trimming and J lost 4 bases; unmatched junction nucleotides: 6. CDR1 and CDR2 from the germline V gene are MDHEN and SYDVKM. CDR3 sequence (DNA): TGTGCCAGCAGTTTCGGGACTAGCGGGTTCACCACCGGGGAGCTGTTTTTT. Translated, it gives CASSFGTSGFTTGELFF.

The chain joins TRBV28 to TRBJ1-2, with D unresolved. The CDR3 length is 13 residues. Germline V gene data show CDR1 as MDHEN and CDR2 as SYDVKM. V lost 3 bases, J lost 5 bases, and 10 bases lay in between. The CDR3 nucleotides are TGTGCCAGCAGTTTGGGCAGCCAATATGGCTACACCTTC. Protein: CASSLGSQYGYTF.

This clone came up once. CDR3 DNA: TGTGCAAGTCGCCCAAGTCCGGGACTAGCGGGAGTTATTGGGAATGAGCAGTTCTTC. As protein: CASRPSPGLAGVIGNEQFF. The gene calls are TRBV12-2 and TRBJ2-1; the table's D call, TRBD2, has no DNA check behind it. TRBV12-2 is described as a pseudogene. The length of the CDR3 is 19 residues.

V usage is TRBV5-4 and J usage is TRBJ2-3, with a weak D call TRBD1 (6 bases). This CDR3 is built from 16 residues. The germline V gene has CDR1 SGHNT and CDR2 YYREEE (reference sequence). V lost 2 bases and J lost 5, with 18 bases in between. CDR3 in amino acids: CASSFPTGTPGDTQYF. CDR3 bases: TGTGCCAGCAGCTTTCCTACGGGGACACCAGGAGATACGCAGTATTTT.

This clone has a single count. The gene calls are TRBV4-1 and TRBJ2-2, with D hard to call. CDR1 is MGHRA, CDR2 YSYEKL, per germline. Trimming removed 0 bases at V and 0 bases at J, with 8 bases between. This CDR3 contains 16 residues. CDR3 sequence reads: CASSQDGAANTGELFF. CDR3 in DNA: TGCGCCAGCAGCCAAGATGGCGCCGCGAACACCGGGGAGCTGTTTTTT.

This chain connects TRBV10-2 to TRBJ2-3; TRBD2 agrees at 9 bases. There are 17 residues in the CDR3. Germline-derived CDR1 and CDR2 are WSHSY and SAAADI. V shed 9 bases, J shed 2 bases, and the junction held 15 bases outside the gene matches. CDR3 bases: TGCGCCAGTAGGCCGTTCGCCGGGACTAGCATCACAGATACGCAGTATTTT. Translation gives CASRPFAGTSITDTQYF.

The V and J genes are TRBV24-1 and TRBJ1-2; a possible D gene is TRBD1 (6 bases). Germline lookup yields CDR1 KGHDR and CDR2 SFDVKD. V dropped 10 bases and J dropped 8 bases, with 13 bases sitting between them. This CDR3 has 11 amino acids. The CDR3 sequence is CATADSRGYTF. The CDR3 bases are TGTGCCACTGCGGACAGTAGAGGCTACACCTTC.

The J gene is TRBJ2-3, the V gene TRBV19; the match to TRBD2 covers 14 bases. Germline V gene data show CDR1 as LNHDA and CDR2 as SQIVND (reference sequence). The CDR3 sequence is 18 residues long. Trimming took 7 bases from V and 0 from J; bases not matched to a gene: 9. The CDR3 nucleotides are TGTGCCAGTACCTCGGGACTAGCGGGAGTCGGGAGCACAGATACGCAGTATTTT. Its protein product is CASTSGLAGVGSTDTQYF.

Written as DNA, the CDR3 is TGTGCCAGCAGCTTAGGGACAGGGGGTTCACCCCTCCACTTT. Amino acids: CASSLGTGGSPLHF. The V call is TRBV7-3, the J call TRBJ1-6, with 11 bases matching TRBD1. The CDR3 sequence is 14 residues long. The V and J ends lost 2 bases and 9 bases, in that order; junction bases with no gene match: 0. From germline, CDR1 is SGHTA and CDR2 FQGTGA.

V gene TRBV30 combines with J gene TRBJ1-5; maybe TRBD1 (6 bases). CDR1 and CDR2 (germline): GTSNPN, SVGIG (reference sequence). CDR3 length: 17 amino acids. V lost 2 bases and J lost 7, with 24 bases in between. Written as DNA, the CDR3 is TGTGCCTGGAGTCGAGGAACGAACGCAGGGACAACGCAGCCCCAGCATTTT. Translating it yields CAWSRGTNAGTTQPQHF.

The chain carries TRBV7-3 and TRBJ2-3; D perhaps matches TRBD1 (5 bases). The germline gives CDR1 SGHTA, CDR2 FQGTGA. The CDR3 totals 13 residues. Between the trimmed V and J ends, which lost 6 bases and 3 bases, there was a span of 10 bases. The CDR3 sequence: CASSRPGTDTQYF. The CDR3 coding sequence is TGTGCCAGCAGTCGCCCAGGGACAGATACGCAGTATTTT.

J is TRBJ1-5 and V is TRBV6-6; weak D call: TRBD1 (5 bases). Germline-derived CDR1 and CDR2 are MNHNY and SVGAGI (reference sequence). This CDR3 comprises 13 residues. Trimming removed 8 bases at V and 1 base at J, with 9 bases between. DNA of the CDR3: TGTGCCAGCGCGGGGGTAAGCAATCAGCCCCAGCATTTT. Encoded protein: CASAGVSNQPQHF.

The chain combines TRBV6-1 with TRBJ2-3; 10 bases map to TRBD1. The germline gives CDR1 MNHNS, CDR2 SASEGT. V gave up 1 base and J gave up 6 bases; unmatched junction bases: 1. This CDR3 is built from 14 residues. DNA for the CDR3: TGTGCCAGCAGTGAAGGGACAGGGGGGGATACGCAGTATTTT. Translating gives CASSEGTGGDTQYF.

The genes are TRBV5-3 and TRBJ1-1; 8 bases fit TRBD1. TRBV5-3 is marked as an open reading frame, function uncertain. The trim removed 5 bases at V and 5 bases at J, leaving 8 bases unmatched. CDR3 size: 14 residues. Here the CDR3 DNA reads TGTGCCAGAAGTTCGGGATACAGGGGGACTGAAGCTTTCTTT. Its protein product is CARSSGYRGTEAFF.

The chain links TRBV13 to TRBJ2-1; the match to TRBD2 covers 14 bases. CDR3 length: 16 amino acids. Germline V gene lookup returns CDR1 PRHDT and CDR2 FYEKMQ (reference sequence). V dropped 5 bases and J dropped 9; count of bases not matched to a gene: 9. The CDR3 region has the DNA TGTGCCAGCAGCCAGACTAGCGGGAGGGCCCGGGGTGAGCAGTTCTTC. As protein: CASSQTSGRARGEQFF.

J is TRBJ2-5 and V is TRBV6-5; D may correspond to TRBD1 or TRBD2 (5 bases each). The CDR3 totals 13 residues. Germline CDR1 MNHEY, CDR2 SVGAGI. V lost 2 bases, J lost 5 bases, and 9 bases lay in between. The CDR3 DNA sequence: TGTGCCAGCAGTTACCGAGGGGAGGAGACCCAGTACTTC. Protein product: CASSYRGEETQYF.

The CDR3 DNA is TGTGCCAGCAGCGCCGGGACAGGGAACTATGGCTACACCTTC. Translating gives CASSAGTGNYGYTF. The chain employs TRBV28 and TRBJ1-2; 9 positions match TRBD1. Germline V gene lookup returns CDR1 MDHEN and CDR2 SYDVKM. V lost 6 bases and J lost 2; bases outside the gene matches: 4. CDR3 size: 14 residues.

The chain joins TRBV18 to TRBJ1-6; D is possibly TRBD1 (5 bases). Germline loops: CDR1 KGHSH, CDR2 LQKENI. The CDR3 totals 14 residues. Deletions cut 3 bases from V and 7 bases from J, with 10 bases between. This CDR3 reads CASSPADRNSPLHF. Here the CDR3 DNA reads TGTGCCAGCTCACCCGCTGACAGAAATTCACCCCTCCACTTT.

The chain couples TRBV21-1 to TRBJ2-1; whether TRBD2, the table's D call, matches the DNA was not checked. TRBV21-1 is termed a pseudogene. CDR3 length: 15 residues. CDR3 sequence: CASSAAGVWYNEQFF. CDR3 nucleotides: TGTGCCAGCAGCGCAGCGGGAGTGTGGTACAATGAGCAGTTCTTC.